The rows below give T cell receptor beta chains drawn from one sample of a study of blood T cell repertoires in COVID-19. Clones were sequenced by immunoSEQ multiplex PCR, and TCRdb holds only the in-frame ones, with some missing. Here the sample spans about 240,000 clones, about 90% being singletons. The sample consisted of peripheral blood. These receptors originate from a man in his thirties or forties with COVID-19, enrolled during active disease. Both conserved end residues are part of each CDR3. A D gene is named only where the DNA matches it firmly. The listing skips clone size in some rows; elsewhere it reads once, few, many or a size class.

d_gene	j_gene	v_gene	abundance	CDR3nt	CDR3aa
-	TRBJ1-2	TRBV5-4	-	TGTGCCAGCAGCTTACGGGGATCTTACTATGGCTACACCTTC	CASSLRGSYYGYTF
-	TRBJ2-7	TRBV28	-	TGTGCCAGCACGCCGCCGGGACAACAGAGCTCCTACGAGCAGTACTTC	CASTPPGQQSSYEQYF
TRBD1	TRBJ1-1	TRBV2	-	TGTGCCAGCAGTCGAGGACAGGGATATACCCTGGGATCTTTCTTT	CASSRGQGYTLGSFF
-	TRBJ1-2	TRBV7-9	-	TGTGCCAGCAGCGAATATCCCGGGAGAACCAAAGTCGACGGCTACACCTTC	CASSEYPGRTKVDGYTF
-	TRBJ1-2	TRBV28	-	TGTGCCAGCAGTGCCCCGGGATTTGAGGGTAACTATGGCTACACCTTC	CASSAPGFEGNYGYTF
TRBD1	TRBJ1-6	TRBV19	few	TGTGCCAGTAGTGCAGCCGGGACAGGGTATAATTCACCCCTCCACTTT	CASSAAGTGYNSPLHF
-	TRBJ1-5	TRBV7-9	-	TGTGCCAGCAGCTTAGGGTCAGGGCCAGGTCAGCCCCAGCATTTT	CASSLGSGPGQPQHF
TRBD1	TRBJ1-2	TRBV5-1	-	TGCGCCAGCACTCTCGGACAGGCCAACTATGGCTACACCTTC	CASTLGQANYGYTF
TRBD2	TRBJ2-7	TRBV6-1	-	TGTGCCAGCAGTGCCTTCCGAACTAGCGGGGGAACCTACGAGCAGTACTTC	CASSAFRTSGGTYEQYF
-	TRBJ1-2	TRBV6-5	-	TGTGCCAGCAGCATCGGGTCTTGGCCTGGGGGCTACACCTTC	CASSIGSWPGGYTF
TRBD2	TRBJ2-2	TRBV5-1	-	TGCGCCAGCAGCAGGGCGGGTAGCGGGGGTTCGAACACCGGGGAGCTGTTTTTT	CASSRAGSGGSNTGELFF
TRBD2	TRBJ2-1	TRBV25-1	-	TGTGCCAGCAGGCGACTAGCGGGGGAGGAGAATGAGCAGTTCTTC	CASRRLAGEENEQFF
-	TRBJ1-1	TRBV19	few	TGTGCCAGTAGAAGACGGACTCTCGACGCTGAAGCTTTCTTT	CASRRRTLDAEAFF
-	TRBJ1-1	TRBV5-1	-	TGCGCCAGCAGCCCTGGGTCTTTCGGGGAGGGAACTGAAGCTTTCTTT	CASSPGSFGEGTEAFF
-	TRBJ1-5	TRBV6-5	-	TGTGCCAGCAAGGGTGTCGTCGGGGGGCCCCAGCATTTT	CASKGVVGGPQHF
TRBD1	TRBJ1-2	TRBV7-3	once	TGTGCCAGCAGCTCGGTGGGCAGGGGGTCAAAAAACTATGGCTACACCTTC	CASSSVGRGSKNYGYTF
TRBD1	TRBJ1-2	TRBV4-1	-	TGCGCCAGCAGCCAAGTGGACAGGGATAACTATGGCTACACCTTC	CASSQVDRDNYGYTF
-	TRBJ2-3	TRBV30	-	TGTGCCTGGACGGTGCCCGGGAGCACAGATACGCAGTATTTT	CAWTVPGSTDTQYF
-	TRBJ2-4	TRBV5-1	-	TGCGCCAGCAAGCCCGATCTCGCAGGGAGGAGAGCCAAAAACATTCAGTACTTC	CASKPDLAGRRAKNIQYF
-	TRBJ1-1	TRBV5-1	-	TGCGCCAGCAGCCCAAACAGGGTTGGTTTAAACACTGAAGCTTTCTTT	CASSPNRVGLNTEAFF